One and the same sample provided the 7 T cell receptor beta chains below, sequenced in a study of blood T cells in healthy people across ages. The second PCR ran about 6 to 12 cycles with a sample-barcoded 5' primer and J-beta primers. TCRdb re-analysed the 5' RACE reads in MiXCR, keeping a single row per CDR3 protein. This sample has approximately 700,000 distinct CDR3 sequences; approximately 29% occur once, and the top ten carry approximately 15%. The sequencing sample was made of blood. Receptor source: an elderly woman in good health.

This chain links TRBV20-1 with TRBJ1-1; D unresolved. CDR1 and CDR2 (germline): DFQATT, SNEGSKA (reference sequence). The CDR3 is 11 residues long. The V gene lost 8 bases and the J gene lost 5 bases, with 12 bases spanning the gap. The CDR3 loop is CSTARVTEAFF. The CDR3 DNA sequence: TGCAGTACGGCAAGGGTTACTGAAGCTTTCTTT.

The chain recombines TRBV7-9 with TRBJ2-5, with D possibly TRBD1 on 7 matching bases. Trimming removed 5 bases from V and 4 bases from J, with 23 bases in between. The germline gives CDR1 SEHNR, CDR2 FQNEAQ (reference sequence). There are 17 residues in the CDR3. Written as DNA, the CDR3 is TGTGCCAGCAGCGCCTCACAGGGGCGGGGAGGTAGAGAGACCCAGTACTTC. It is translated as CASSASQGRGGRETQYF. The full variable domain, with the rest looked up from reference TRBV7-9 and TRBJ2-5, is DTGVSQNPRHKITKRGQNVTFRCDPISEHNRLYWYRQTLGQGPEFLTYFQNEAQLEKSRLLSDRFSAERPKGSFSTLEIQRTEQGDSAMYLCASSASQGRGGRETQYFGPGTRLLVL.

In this sample, this clonotype turned up many times. The V gene is TRBV5-4, the J gene TRBJ2-5; tentatively, D is TRBD1 (5 bases). With 0 bases removed from V and 1 base from J, the gap between germline ends came to 13 bases. There are 16 residues in the CDR3. Germline V gives CDR1 SGHNT, CDR2 YYREEE (reference sequence). The CDR3 DNA sequence: TGTGCCAGCAGCTTGGGAGGTGGGGCCATCCAAGAGACCCAGTACTTC. This gives the protein CASSLGGGAIQETQYF.

Ten or more counts support this clonotype. The rearrangement links TRBV7-9 to TRBJ1-5; D might be TRBD1 (6 bases). This CDR3 spans 16 amino acids. The germline V gene encodes CDR1 SEHNR and CDR2 FQNEAQ (reference sequence). V dropped 4 bases and J dropped 4 bases, with 17 bases sitting between them. The CDR3 bases are TGTGCCAGCAGCTCGCTGGGGGCAGGTCAAAATCAGCCCCAGCATTTT. As protein: CASSSLGAGQNQPQHF.

This clonotype was counted at least ten times. The chain carries TRBV19 and TRBJ2-3, with 8 positions matching TRBD1. The CDR3 totals 14 residues. J gave up 2 bases and V 7 bases, and 5 bases lay outside the gene matches. Per the germline V gene, CDR1 is LNHDA and CDR2 is SQIVND (reference sequence). DNA for the CDR3: TGTGCCAGTATGACAGGGGTCTTCACAGATACGCAGTATTTT. Its protein product is CASMTGVFTDTQYF.

The sample holds a few counts of this clonotype. In DNA form, the CDR3 reads TGCGCCAGCAGCCTTACAGTTACCCCCTCTGGGGCCAACGTCCTGACTTTC. Protein product: CASSLTVTPSGANVLTF. This chain uses TRBV5-1 with TRBJ2-6; D unclear. The ends were cut back, 4 bases at V and 0 bases at J, with 14 bases in the middle. Germline CDR1 is SGHRS and CDR2 is YFSETQ. This CDR3 is built from 17 residues.

About this clonotype itself: Possible read error: a much larger clone is one base away. The chain couples TRBV7-9 to TRBJ2-5, with D possibly being TRBD1 (5 bases). Germline loops: CDR1 SEHNR, CDR2 FQNEAQ (reference sequence). V was pared by 5 bases and J by 11 bases, with 15 bases between. The CDR3 runs to 12 residues. The CDR3 region is CASSRQFNEQYF. The CDR3 DNA follows: TGTGCCAGCAGCCGACAGTTCAATGAGCAGTACTTC.